The next 5 T cell receptor beta chains were all read from a single sample in a study of cytotoxic CD8 clonotypes in ibrutinib-treated CLL. This table comes from immunoSEQ multiplex PCR, and its TCRdb copy is limited to in-frame clones, with some not included. The profile covers about 140,000 clones, with roughly 80% appearing a single time and 25% to 30% taken by the ten largest. The material sequenced was PBMCs, taken after 12 months of ibrutinib treatment. The receptors were gathered from a human donor with chronic lymphocytic leukemia.

The chain joins TRBV30 to TRBJ2-3, with D unresolved. Between the trimmed V and J ends, which lost 1 base and 1 base, there was a span of 6 bases. Germline V CDR1 and CDR2: GTSNPN, SVGIG (reference sequence). This CDR3 region has 13 residues. The CDR3 bases are TGTGCCTGGAGTGGATTACGCACAGATACGCAGTATTTT. Translated, it gives CAWSGLRTDTQYF. The complete variable domain, with remaining parts taken from reference TRBV30 and TRBJ2-3, reads SQTIHQWPATLVQPVGSPLSLECTVEGTSNPNLYWYRQAAGRGLQLLFYSVGIGQISSEVPQNLSASRPQDRQFILSSKKLLLSDSGFYLCAWSGLRTDTQYFGPGTRLTVL.

J is TRBJ2-5 and V is TRBV29-1; 10 positions match TRBD2. The trim removed 6 bases at V and 7 bases at J, leaving 5 bases unmatched. Germline V lookup: CDR1 SQVTM, CDR2 ANQGSEA. The CDR3 covers 12 residues. This chain's CDR3 is CSVPGLAVTQYF. The CDR3 DNA is TGCAGCGTCCCCGGACTAGCGGTGACCCAGTACTTC.

In this sample, this clone turned up once. The V gene is TRBV6-1, the J gene TRBJ2-2; D possibly uses TRBD1 or TRBD2 (5 bases each). Germline assignment: CDR1 MNHNS and CDR2 SASEGT. The CDR3 length is 16 residues. Trimming stripped 7 bases from V and 0 bases from J, with 15 bases between. Here the CDR3 reads CASIDPGRTNTGELFF. The CDR3, as DNA: TGTGCCAGCATTGATCCGGGACGGACGAACACCGGGGAGCTGTTTTTT.

The chain is built from TRBV7-6 and TRBJ2-2; D is ambiguous. In germline, CDR1 is SGHVS, CDR2 FNYEAQ. This CDR3 has 12 amino acids. The V end lost 4 bases, the J end lost 6 bases, and 6 bases lay between the germline ends. The CDR3 loop reads CASSSFPGELFF. The CDR3 DNA follows: TGTGCCAGCAGCTCTTTCCCCGGGGAGCTGTTTTTT. Supplemented by reference TRBV7-6 and TRBJ2-2, the full variable domain reads GAGVSQSPRYKVTKRGQDVALRCDPISGHVSLYWYRQALGQGPEFLTYFNYEAQQDKSGLPNDRFSAERPEGSISTLTIQRTEQRDSAMYRCASSSFPGELFFGEGSRLTVL.

V is TRBV28 and J is TRBJ1-2; D perhaps matches TRBD1 (5 bases). The germline V gene encodes CDR1 MDHEN and CDR2 SYDVKM. V was pared by 5 bases and J by 9 bases, with 16 bases between. This CDR3 is built from 13 residues. CDR3 sequence reads: CASSIGTDLSYTF. The DNA of the CDR3 is TGTGCCAGCAGTATAGGGACCGACTTAAGCTACACCTTC.